This TCR beta chain stems from a study of cytomegalovirus exposure and HLA in healthy donors (dated 2017 in TCRdb). Regarding the complete study: In an earlier analysis of about 560 of the donors, 250 to 350 Gb of sequence data and 120 million or so unique TCR beta sequences from 150 million to 200 million T cells were reported. An early release covering 550 to 700 HLA-typed donors comprised around 300 gigabases of sequencing data and tens of millions of unique TCR sequences. Of the roughly 400 genotyped donors, 65% to 90% fell in the genetic ancestry cluster associated with self-reported Caucasian donors. The aim of the study was to test whether cataloging public T cell receptors could identify signatures of past pathogen exposure. The T cell repertoires of 666 subjects were profiled by immunosequencing and related to cytomegalovirus serostatus. Besides the first cohort of 666 subjects, a separate validation cohort made up of 120 different subjects was used. To predict cytomegalovirus infection status, the study brought together high-throughput TCR immunosequencing, statistical association of individual TCRs with disease status, and machine learning. A later analysis re-examined previously published TCR beta repertoires from more than 650 donors and added high-resolution HLA genotyping to investigate patterns of TCR occurrence. In the later analysis, no new phenotypic data were used to find candidate immune exposures; instead, reliance was placed on TCR beta sequences and their occurrence across donors. To decide whether each TCR beta V gene segment behaved as functional or pseudogenic, an earlier analysis of several hundred of the donors relied on high-throughput TCR beta sequencing. Donor age, sex, ethnicity and CMV serostatus were compiled together with the repertoire data. A later genetic analysis took genome-wide SNP genotypes for about three fifths of the 666 donors and used that subset as a discovery cohort. All discovery cohort repertoires had been generated using a single sequencing platform. Class I and class II HLA loci were covered by the typing at four-digit resolution. The number of typed donors differed by locus: 629-630 for A, B, C, DRB1 and DQB1; 500 to 550 for DQA1; approximately 600 for DPA1; and about 450 for DPB1. Because of strong linkage in the cohort, roughly five DR-DQ haplotypes were treated as single units for association and clustering. On average, roughly 200,000 unique TCR beta nucleotide sequences were sequenced per donor among more than 350 genotyped donors of the cohort, with about 19% of those sequences being non-productive.

To prepare the library, the immunoSEQ multiplex PCR assay was applied. For the multiplex PCR, a mixture combining 60 forward primers for TCR Vbeta segments and 13 reverse primers for TCR Jbeta segments was used. The CDR3 region of rearranged TCR beta genes was amplified from genomic DNA by a multiplex PCR assay. The amplified TCR beta libraries were sequenced on the Illumina HiSeq System as 87-base-pair reads. For the original study's pipeline: A later analysis counted 75 million to 100 million unique TCR beta chains across the approximately 700 repertoires, and roughly 11 million of these chains were shared by at least two donors. A nearest-neighbor algorithm error-corrected the raw reads and collapsed the reads into unique sequences, merging closely related sequences to remove PCR and sequencing errors. V, D and J gene segments were assigned by aligning CDR3 sequences to IMGT reference sequences. Each retained sequence needed at least a six-nucleotide match to both a V gene segment and a J gene segment. Rearrangements were called productive when the CDR3 lacked stop codons and stayed in frame with V and J; all others were non-productive. Following IMGT convention, CDR3 was defined as the stretch from the second conserved V-encoded cysteine to the conserved J-encoded phenylalanine. Sequences without an unambiguous match to a single V gene segment were excluded from the earlier analysis of about 600 of the donors. An earlier analysis of fewer than 650 of the donors classified V segments as functional when productive rearrangements were above 56.7% and as segregating when the standard deviation between donors was above 5%. A statistical classification framework was developed to diagnose cytomegalovirus status using the catalog of TCR beta chain sequences. In a later analysis, TCR nucleotide sequences were compared against IMGT/GENE-DB human TR gene sequences so that V and J genes could be assigned. A later analysis assigned CDR3 sequences and most-parsimonious VDJ recombination scenarios with the TCRdist pipeline. A later analysis defined each TCR beta chain by its CDR3 amino acid sequence plus V-gene family, and excluded reads lacking a unique V-gene family. To address suspected cross-contamination and a sequencing artifact, a later analysis removed approximately 590 highly shared, low-generation-probability nucleotide sequences. For each public chain, a later analysis derived a clonal expansion index from normalized ranks of inferred template counts within each repertoire. In a later analysis, generation probabilities were computed with a VDJ recombination model fitted to out-of-frame rearrangements, and the resulting probabilities were checked against IGoR. In a later analysis, hypergeometric tests were used to score TCR-TCR, TCR-HLA and TCR-CMV co-occurrence, with a repertoire-size bias correction applied to TCR pairs. A later analysis estimated false discovery rates by permuting HLA or CMV assignments 20 times. In a later analysis, co-occurring TCRs were grouped using DBSCAN, with TCRdist sequence similarity added in when clustering inside HLA-allele-positive subsets. Repertoires with fewer than 30,000 or more than 120,000 public chains were left out of co-occurrence clustering, as were a few repertoires with anomalous nucleotide sharing. The immuneACCESS repertoire file appears here via TCRdb, limited to in-frame rearrangements. These files lack a portion of the clones; in checked studies, under half of the deficit traces to unresolved V genes, and the cause of the others is not known. D and trimming were read from the DNA, whereas the V and J calls and clone size are those reported in that table. The sample records approximately 120,000 clones, around 80% of which are singletons. Roughly 10% of the sample belongs to the ten largest clones.

In total, roughly 710 healthy bone marrow donors made up the cohort. Cohort members were all nominally healthy when sampled, although unrecorded immune exposures were likely present. The donor was CMV seropositive and was included in the group of 250 to 300 seropositive cohort members. Each donor provided a peripheral blood sample, and peripheral blood mononuclear cells were used for TCR beta sequencing. Genomic DNA extraction from the blood cell samples was performed with the Qiagen DNeasy Blood Extraction Kit. Broad study findings and their caveats: A later genetic analysis reported fewer N-insertions in productive TCRs among donors in an Asian-associated ancestry cluster than the roughly 690-donor mean. Most TCR sequences were seen in very few donors, while some public TCRs were found in many individuals. Several of the top co-occurrence clusters appeared to be linked to parvovirus B19, influenza, CMV and Epstein-Barr virus, according to a later analysis. In a later analysis, the rate of TCR association differed among HLA loci, with DRB1 alleles having the most associated TCRs and HLA-C alleles having the fewest. Some IMGT-functional V segments, including TRBV6-2 and TRBV6-3, could not be distinguished by the 87-base-pair reads and were therefore excluded. The earlier analysis of some 560 of the donors excluded approximately 17 rarely observed V segments, including chromosome 9 orphons, because counts were too low. A further reported finding was that TCR beta sequences accurately predicted the HLA-A and HLA-B alleles for most subjects in the first cohort. In a later analysis, HLA-associated TCR beta chains were found to be more clonally expanded and to have lower generation probabilities than equally common non-associated chains. In vitro tests confirmed that a few of the cytomegalovirus-associated TCR beta chains recognize cytomegalovirus antigens. In a later genetic analysis, a missense DCLRE1C variant was associated with V-gene and J-gene trimming of TCR beta chains, and the association was replicated in an independent cohort. When HLA alleles, especially DR and DQ, strongly co-occurred, TCR associations were difficult to assign to individual alleles. Most CMV-associated TCR beta chains appeared to be HLA-restricted in a later analysis, and the HLA associations seemed to be driven largely by CMV exposure. At a false discovery rate of 0.05, a later analysis linked 16,951 TCR beta sequences to specific HLA alleles. Broadly in line with IMGT annotations, most TCR beta V segments showed up in productive rearrangements about 87% or about 30% of the time in an earlier analysis of some 590 of the donors. A cluster of highly shared sequence variants was judged likely to represent a technical artifact of the sequencing pipeline. Correlated functional status among segregating V segments might reflect linkage disequilibrium, but an unknown experimental factor could not be ruled out. The presence/absence analyses assumed that sequencing depth was roughly uniform across donors, and that assumption may not be true. The study listed over 150 TCR beta chains as associated with cytomegalovirus. It was suggested by the authors that the approach could potentially be generalized to other disease states and immunological phenotypes. In both the original and validation cohorts, the classifier was reported to diagnose cytomegalovirus status with high specificity and sensitivity. This cohort had only TCR beta chains sequenced, and the lack of alpha or paired-chain data limited which features could be detected. The only immune exposure information available for the cohort was CMV serostatus. Because HLA typing was unavailable for some donors at each locus, only the typed subset was used in association tests.

CDR1 MNHEY and CDR2 SMNVEV are derived from the germline V gene (reference sequence). The CDR3, from cysteine to phenylalanine, totals 18 residues. Of the read, only the CDR3 DNA is kept; its 54 bases are in frame from base 1. A distance of 18 bases separates the germline ends of V and J, which lose 2 bases and 1 base respectively. A word on this clone: The specificity of this receptor is unknown. Per-base qualities were not stored, and no clone one base away is much larger.

This sequence was found in a man aged 25 to 45 in good health and CMV-seropositive. Recombination linked TRBV27 to TRBJ2-1; the best D guess is TRBD2, with 6 bases matching. Sequencing was done on a sample of PBMCs. The CDR3 amino acid sequence is: CASSLSLGGVASYNEQFF. The nucleotide sequence reads as follows: TGTGCCAGCAGTTTAAGTCTGGGAGGAGTAGCGTCCTACAATGAGCAGTTCTTC.